This paragraph reports one TCR beta chain. This CDR3 comprises 15 residues. In germline, CDR1 is SGHRS, CDR2 YFSETQ. J lost 1 base, V lost 4 bases, and 3 bases had no gene match. The sample is drawn from a study of cytotoxic CD8 clonotypes in ibrutinib-treated CLL. The assay was immunoSEQ multiplex PCR, and TCRdb's table has in-frame clones only and misses some. The table has some 130,000 clones, approximately 85% seen once. The J gene is TRBJ2-3, the V gene TRBV5-1; 10 bases are a match to TRBD2. The source of this sequence is a human donor with chronic lymphocytic leukemia. Specimen: PBMCs, collected after 24 months of ibrutinib treatment. CDR3 amino acids: CASSIGTSGTDTQYF. DNA for the CDR3: TGCGCCAGCAGCATTGGGACTAGCGGCACAGATACGCAGTATTTT.